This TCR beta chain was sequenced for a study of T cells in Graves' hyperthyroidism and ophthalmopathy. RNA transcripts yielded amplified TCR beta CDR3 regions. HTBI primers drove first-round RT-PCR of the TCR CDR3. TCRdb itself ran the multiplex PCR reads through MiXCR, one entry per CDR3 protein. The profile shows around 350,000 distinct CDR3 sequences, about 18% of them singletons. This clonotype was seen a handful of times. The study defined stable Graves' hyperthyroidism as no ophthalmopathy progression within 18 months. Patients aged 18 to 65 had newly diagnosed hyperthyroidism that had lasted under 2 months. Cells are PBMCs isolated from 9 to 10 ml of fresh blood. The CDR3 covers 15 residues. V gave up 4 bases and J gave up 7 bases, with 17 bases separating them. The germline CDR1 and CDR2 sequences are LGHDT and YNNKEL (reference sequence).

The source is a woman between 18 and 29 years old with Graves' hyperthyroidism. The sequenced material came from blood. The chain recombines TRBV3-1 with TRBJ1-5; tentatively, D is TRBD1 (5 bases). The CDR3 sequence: CASSPRWGTRQPQHF. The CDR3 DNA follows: TGTGCCAGCAGCCCTCGGTGGGGGACGAGGCAGCCCCAGCATTTT.